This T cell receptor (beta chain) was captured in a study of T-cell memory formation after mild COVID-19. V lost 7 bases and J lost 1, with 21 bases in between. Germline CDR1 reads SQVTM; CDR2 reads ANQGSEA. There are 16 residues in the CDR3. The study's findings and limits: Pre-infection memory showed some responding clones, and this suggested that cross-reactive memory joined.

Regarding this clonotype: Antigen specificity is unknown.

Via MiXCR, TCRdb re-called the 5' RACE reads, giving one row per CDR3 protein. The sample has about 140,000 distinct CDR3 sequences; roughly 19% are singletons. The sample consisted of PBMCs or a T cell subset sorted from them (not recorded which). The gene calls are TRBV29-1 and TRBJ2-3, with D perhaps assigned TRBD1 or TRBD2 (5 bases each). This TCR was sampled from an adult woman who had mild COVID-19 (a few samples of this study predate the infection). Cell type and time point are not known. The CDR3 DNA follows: TGCAGCGCTCTCAGAGGGGTCCTCGGTGGCACAGATACGCAGTATTTT. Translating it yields CSALRGVLGGTDTQYF.